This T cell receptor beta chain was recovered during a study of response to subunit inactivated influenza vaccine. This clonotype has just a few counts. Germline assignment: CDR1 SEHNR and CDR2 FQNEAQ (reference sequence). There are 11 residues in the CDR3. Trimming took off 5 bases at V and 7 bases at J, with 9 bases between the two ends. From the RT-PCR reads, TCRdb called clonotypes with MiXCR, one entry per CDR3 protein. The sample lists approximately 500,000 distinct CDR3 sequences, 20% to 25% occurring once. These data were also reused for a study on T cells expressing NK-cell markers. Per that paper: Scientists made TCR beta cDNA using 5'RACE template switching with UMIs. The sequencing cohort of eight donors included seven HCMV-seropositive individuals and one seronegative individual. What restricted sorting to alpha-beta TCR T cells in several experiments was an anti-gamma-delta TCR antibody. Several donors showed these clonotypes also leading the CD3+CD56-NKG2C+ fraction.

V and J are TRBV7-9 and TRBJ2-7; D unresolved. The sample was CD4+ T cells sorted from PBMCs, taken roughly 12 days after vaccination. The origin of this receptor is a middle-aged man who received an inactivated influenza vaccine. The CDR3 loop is CASSPLMEQYF. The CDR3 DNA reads TGTGCCAGCAGCCCCTTAATGGAGCAGTACTTC.